One sample yielded the 32 T cell receptor beta chains listed below, sequenced in a study of shared clonotypes between healthy human individuals. The data were produced by immunoSEQ multiplex PCR, yet TCRdb's version contains in-frame clones alone and is incomplete. Of 800,000 to 1,200,000 clones listed, around 78% are singletons. The sequenced sample consisted of memory CD4+ T cells from PBMCs. Subset denoted: CD45RA-negative fraction. The receptors originated from a man aged 18 to 29 in good health. Some clones in this sample may be carry-over from other donors' samples.

This clone has just one count. V and J are TRBV10-3 and TRBJ2-3, with D perhaps matching TRBD2 (5 bases). Between the trimmed V and J ends, which lost 2 bases and 0 bases, there was a span of 6 bases. The length of the CDR3 is 14 residues. Germline V gene sequence: CDR1 ENHRY, CDR2 SYGVKD. In DNA, the CDR3 is TGTGCCATCAGTGAGCGGGATAGCACAGATACGCAGTATTTT. Encoded protein: CAISERDSTDTQYF.

This clone was seen a few times. CDR3 nucleotide sequence: TGTGCCAGCAGTTTATCCGGACTAGGACCGCGGGGAGACGAGCAGTACTTC. Protein: CASSLSGLGPRGDEQYF. V gene TRBV28 combines with J gene TRBJ2-7; 7 bases align to TRBD2. The junction had 14 bases not matched to a gene; V was cut back by 1 base and J by 5 bases. CDR1 and CDR2 from the germline V gene are MDHEN and SYDVKM. This CDR3 is built from 17 residues.

The chain joins TRBV18 to TRBJ2-5, with a weak D call TRBD1 (5 bases). Per the germline V gene, CDR1 is KGHSH and CDR2 is LQKENI. The CDR3 totals 15 residues. Trimming pared 1 base from V and 2 bases from J, leaving 11 bases between. The CDR3 here is CASSPQQASQETQYF. CDR3 in DNA: TGTGCCAGCTCACCACAACAGGCCTCTCAAGAGACCCAGTACTTC.

This chain links TRBV27 with TRBJ1-2, with D perhaps TRBD1 (6 bases). The CDR3 consists of 15 residues. The germline V gene encodes CDR1 MNHEY and CDR2 SMNVEV (reference sequence). Between the trimmed V and J ends, which lost 0 bases and 5 bases, there was a span of 13 bases. The DNA for the CDR3 is TGTGCCAGCAGTTTATCGGGGGCACCGGGGTATGGCTACACCTTC. Its protein product is CASSLSGAPGYGYTF.

This clone was seen more than once but under ten times. The CDR3 nucleotides are TGTGCCAGCAGCTCGTCCTTAACCGCTAACTATGGCTACACCTTC. Translated, it gives CASSSSLTANYGYTF. The chain is built from TRBV5-6 and TRBJ1-2, with unresolved D. Germline V gene data show CDR1 as SGHDT and CDR2 as YYEEEE. The ends were cut back, 3 bases at V and 0 bases at J, with 12 bases in the middle. The CDR3 covers 15 residues.

This sequence joins TRBV2 and TRBJ1-2; the D gene is possibly TRBD1 (5 bases). Germline V gives CDR1 SNHLY, CDR2 FYNNEI. Trimming took 3 bases from V and 4 from J, leaving 27 bases between them. The CDR3 totals 19 residues. The DNA of the CDR3 is TGTGCCAGCAGTGATGCGTTTGGACTGGGGCCCGGAGGTGGCTATGGCTACACCTTC. Its translation: CASSDAFGLGPGGGYGYTF.

The chain joins TRBV28 to TRBJ1-5; D is unclear. The V and J ends lost 3 bases and 3 bases respectively, with 18 bases between them. CDR3 length: 17 residues. The germline V gene encodes CDR1 MDHEN and CDR2 SYDVKM. CDR3: CASSFLSSGSDNQPQHF. CDR3 bases: TGTGCCAGCAGTTTTTTAAGCTCCGGGAGCGACAATCAGCCCCAGCATTTT.

The CDR3 DNA reads as TGTGCCAGCAGCTTAGGGGACAGGAGTCTCTCCTACGAGCAGTACTTC. Translating it yields CASSLGDRSLSYEQYF. The chain combines TRBV7-3 with TRBJ2-7, with 8 positions matching TRBD1. The CDR3 covers 16 residues. Germline V gene data show CDR1 as SGHTA and CDR2 as FQGTGA. J was trimmed by 0 bases and V by 2 bases; bases with no gene match: 6.

The chain has TRBV30 and TRBJ2-1; 11 positions agree with TRBD2. V lost 3 bases, J lost 0 bases, and 7 bases stayed unmatched. This CDR3 contains 17 residues. Germline CDR1 GTSNPN, CDR2 SVGIG (reference sequence). This CDR3 is CAWRVVAGGVSYNEQFF. CDR3 sequence (DNA): TGTGCCTGGAGAGTGGTAGCGGGAGGGGTCTCCTACAATGAGCAGTTCTTC.

V gene TRBV11-2 combines with J gene TRBJ2-7; the match to TRBD1 covers 7 bases. Germline CDR1 SGHAT, CDR2 FQNNGV. J lost 3 bases, V lost 5 bases, and 7 bases had no gene match. The CDR3 covers 14 residues. CDR3 coding DNA: TGTGCCAGCAGCGTTGCCGGGACAGTCTACGAGCAGTACTTC. Its translation: CASSVAGTVYEQYF.

The V and J genes are TRBV6-5 and TRBJ1-2, with unresolved D. The CDR3 is made up of 16 amino acids. Germline V lookup: CDR1 MNHEY, CDR2 SVGAGI. Trimming removed 2 bases from V and 5 bases from J, with 18 bases in between. Written as DNA, the CDR3 is TGTGCCAGCAGTTACGCCCCCAACGGTCCTCTTTATGGCTACACCTTC. Translated, it gives CASSYAPNGPLYGYTF.

V usage is TRBV10-3 and J usage is TRBJ1-1; possibly TRBD1 for D (5 bases). The CDR3 runs 16 residues. Trimming shortened V by 0 bases and J by 4 bases, and 15 bases separated the two germline ends. CDR1 and CDR2 from the germline V gene are ENHRY and SYGVKD. The CDR3 nucleotides are TGTGCCATCAGTGAGTCGACTCCCAGGGAGGGCACTGAAGCTTTCTTT. Translated: CAISESTPREGTEAFF.

This clone has only a few counts. Given a far larger clone just one base away, this is likely a sequencing read error. The chain carries TRBV29-1 and TRBJ1-2; D unresolved. Looked up from germline, CDR1 is SQVTM and CDR2 is ANQGSEA. CDR3 size: 11 residues. V dropped 7 bases and J dropped 2 bases, with 8 bases sitting between them. CDR3 sequence: CSESPNYGYTF. The CDR3 DNA follows: TGCAGCGAGTCCCCAAACTATGGCTACACCTTC.

The chain is built from TRBV11-2 and TRBJ1-1; 8 bases agree with TRBD1. V lost 5 bases, J lost 1 base, and 6 bases stayed unmatched. From germline, CDR1 is SGHAT and CDR2 FQNNGV. The length of the CDR3 is 15 residues. CDR3 region: CASSGRGTGNTEAFF. The CDR3, as DNA: TGTGCCAGCAGCGGGCGGGGGACAGGGAACACTGAAGCTTTCTTT.

The gene calls are TRBV6-6 and TRBJ1-2; 8 bases align to TRBD1. The CDR3 has 13 amino acids. With 5 bases clipped from V and 7 bases from J, the junction kept 6 bases outside the gene matches. CDR1 and CDR2 (germline): MNHNY, SVGAGI (reference sequence). The CDR3 DNA follows: TGTGCCAGCAGTCCGGGGGACAGGCCTGGCTACACCTTC. As protein: CASSPGDRPGYTF.

This sequence joins TRBV28 and TRBJ1-5; 7 positions agree with TRBD1. J was trimmed by 6 bases and V by 3 bases; bases with no gene match: 5. Germline CDR1 MDHEN, CDR2 SYDVKM. The length of the CDR3 is 14 residues. The CDR3 sequence is CASSLNQGVQPQHF. Written as DNA, the CDR3 is TGTGCCAGCAGTTTGAATCAGGGGGTTCAGCCCCAGCATTTT. The variable domain in full, completed from reference TRBV28 and TRBJ1-5, reads DVKVTQSSRYLVKRTGEKVFLECVQDMDHENMFWYRQDPGLGLRLIYFSYDVKMKEKGDIPEGYSVSREKKERFSLILESASTNQTSMYLCASSLNQGVQPQHFGDGTRLSIL.

The chain employs TRBV18 and TRBJ2-7; 9 bases fit TRBD1. Germline trimming cut 0 bases from V and 1 base from J; bases unmatched to any gene: 1. Germline V gene data show CDR1 as KGHSH and CDR2 as LQKENI. The CDR3 runs to 15 residues. The CDR3 coding sequence is TGTGCCAGCTCACCACCCGGGACAGGGTCCTACGAGCAGTACTTC. Its protein product is CASSPPGTGSYEQYF. The variable domain in full, with the rest retrieved from reference TRBV18 and TRBJ2-7, is NAGVMQNPRHLVRRRGQEARLRCSPMKGHSHVYWYRQLPEEGLKFMVYLQKENIIDESGMPKERFSAEFPKEGPSILRIQQVVRGDSAAYFCASSPPGTGSYEQYFGPGTRLTVT.

The DNA for the CDR3 is TGCGCCAGCAGCTTGGATCCGGGATTCACCTACAATGAGCAGTTCTTC. Its translation: CASSLDPGFTYNEQFF. The chain is built from TRBV5-1 and TRBJ2-1; a weak D match, TRBD2 (5 bases). Germline V gene lookup returns CDR1 SGHRS and CDR2 YFSETQ. Trimming removed 0 bases at V and 2 bases at J, with 12 bases between. There are 16 residues in the CDR3.

Turning to this clone: This likely reflects a read error, since a far larger clone is one base away. V and J are TRBV10-3 and TRBJ2-5; unclear D gene. The V end lost 3 bases, the J end lost 4 bases, and 0 bases lay between the germline ends. CDR3 length: 10 amino acids. CDR1 ENHRY and CDR2 SYGVKD come from the germline V gene. The DNA for the CDR3 is TGTGCCATCAGTGAAGAGACCCAGTACTTC. Translated, it gives CAISEETQYF.

This chain uses TRBV7-8 with TRBJ2-2; a weak D match, TRBD1 (6 bases). The CDR3 contains 13 residues. The germline V gene encodes CDR1 SGHVS and CDR2 FQNEAQ. V lost 6 bases and J 6 bases, leaving 11 bases between the germline ends. Here the CDR3 reads CASRLAGAGELFF. In nucleotides, the CDR3 is TGTGCCAGCAGGCTGGCAGGGGCCGGGGAGCTGTTTTTT. Full variable domain (rest looked up from reference TRBV7-8 and TRBJ2-2): GAGVSQSPRYKVAKRGQDVALRCDPISGHVSLFWYQQALGQGPEFLTYFQNEAQLDKSGLPSDRFFAERPEGSVSTLKIQRTQQEDSAVYLCASRLAGAGELFFGEGSRLTVL.

This chain links TRBV28 with TRBJ2-7; D gene unclear. The CDR3 length is 12 residues. CDR1 is MDHEN, CDR2 SYDVKM, per germline. Trimming left V 5 bases short and J 6 bases short, with 11 bases between. CDR3 coding DNA: TGTGCCAGCAGTCCCTTCGGCCGCGAGCAGTACTTC. It codes for CASSPFGREQYF.

The chain carries TRBV5-5 and TRBJ1-5, with a tentative D call TRBD1 (5 bases). Germline V gene sequence: CDR1 SGHKS, CDR2 YYEKEE (reference sequence). V was pared by 5 bases and J by 4 bases, with 16 bases between. There are 15 residues in the CDR3. The CDR3 reads CASRPGTGRNQPQHF. CDR3 in DNA: TGTGCCAGCAGACCTGGGACCGGGAGGAATCAGCCCCAGCATTTT.

This rearrangement joins TRBV29-1 to TRBJ2-1, with 10 bases identical to TRBD2. This CDR3 region has 15 residues. Germline assignment: CDR1 SQVTM and CDR2 ANQGSEA. V gave up 7 bases and J gave up 7 bases; unmatched junction bases: 13. This CDR3 reads CSASPLAGDENEQFF. The CDR3 DNA reads as TGCAGCGCTAGTCCCCTAGCGGGAGATGAGAATGAGCAGTTCTTC.

The chain couples TRBV2 to TRBJ2-7, with 8 bases aligning to TRBD1. The CDR3 loop spans 14 amino acids. In germline, CDR1 is SNHLY, CDR2 FYNNEI. V dropped 7 bases and J dropped 1; count of bases not matched to a gene: 6. The CDR3 nucleotides are TGTGCCAGCAATGGACAGGGAATTTCCTACGAGCAGTACTTC. Residues: CASNGQGISYEQYF.

V is TRBV5-6 and J is TRBJ1-4; D possibly corresponds to TRBD1 (6 bases). The V gene's germline CDR1 is SGHDT and CDR2 YYEEEE. The CDR3 sequence is 14 residues long. Between the trimmed V and J ends, which lost 2 bases and 8 bases, there was a span of 13 bases. The CDR3: CASSFNRVGEKLFF. In nucleotides, the CDR3 is TGTGCCAGCAGCTTCAACAGGGTCGGGGAAAAACTGTTTTTT.

The chain carries TRBV30 and TRBJ2-7; D uncertain. Trimming pared 0 bases from V and 4 bases from J, leaving 10 bases between. This CDR3 has 13 residues. From germline, CDR1 is GTSNPN and CDR2 SVGIG (reference sequence). Here the CDR3 reads CAWSVGRFYEQYF. The CDR3 DNA reads TGTGCCTGGAGTGTGGGCAGATTTTACGAGCAGTACTTC.

The genes are TRBV4-3 and TRBJ1-1, with 7 bases aligning to TRBD1. The CDR3 spans 16 residues. Germline lookup yields CDR1 LGHNA and CDR2 YSLEER. Losses at the gene ends were 0 bases for V and 1 base for J; bases not matched to a gene: 5. In nucleotides, the CDR3 is TGCGCCAGCAGCCAAGATCTGGACAGGCAGAACACTGAAGCTTTCTTT. The encoded protein is CASSQDLDRQNTEAFF.

This chain's CDR3 is CASSSNINTEAFF. For the CDR3, the DNA is TGTGCCAGCAGTTCGAATATTAACACTGAAGCTTTCTTT. The chain combines TRBV2 with TRBJ1-1; D remains ambiguous. Germline CDR1 is SNHLY and CDR2 is FYNNEI. This CDR3 has 13 residues. V lost 5 bases, J lost 2 bases, and 9 bases lay in between.

The genes are TRBV4-3 and TRBJ2-5, with D possibly matching TRBD1 (7 bases). The CDR3 runs to 15 residues. V lost 4 bases and J lost 7, with 19 bases in between. Germline CDR1 and CDR2: LGHNA and YSLEER. The CDR3 coding sequence is TGCGCCAGCAGCCGTACCGGGACAGCCGGGGGGACCCAGTACTTC. It translates to CASSRTGTAGGTQYF.

J is TRBJ1-3 and V is TRBV4-3, with 7 bases matching TRBD1. Losses at the gene ends were 2 bases for V and 4 bases for J; bases not matched to a gene: 8. The germline gives CDR1 LGHNA, CDR2 YSLEER. The length of the CDR3 is 16 residues. CDR3 amino acids: CASSQSATGPGNTIYF. CDR3 coding DNA: TGCGCCAGCAGCCAAAGCGCGACAGGGCCAGGAAACACCATATATTTT.

This chain connects TRBV7-2 to TRBJ1-5, with D tentatively TRBD1 (6 bases). The CDR3 sequence is 14 residues long. V was cut by 4 bases and J by 2 bases, with 9 bases left in between. The V gene's germline CDR1 is SGHTA and CDR2 FQGNSA. This CDR3 is CASSSRTGNQPQHF. DNA of the CDR3: TGTGCCAGCAGCTCCCGGACAGGCAATCAGCCCCAGCATTTT.

This chain connects TRBV28 to TRBJ2-7; 10 bases fit TRBD1. The CDR3 extends over 13 amino acids. J was trimmed by 5 bases and V by 7 bases; bases with no gene match: 5. Germline loops: CDR1 MDHEN, CDR2 SYDVKM. The CDR3 loop reads CASTTGGDDEQYF. As DNA, the CDR3 is TGTGCCAGCACGACAGGGGGCGACGACGAGCAGTACTTC.